The clone carrying this T cell receptor beta chain is labeled medium-sized based on frequency. Its target is unknown. This entry comes from a study of CD8 T cells in cerebrospinal fluid in Alzheimer's disease. Study at large: Plate-based nested PCR sequencing and droplet-based sequencing measured CSF T cell clonal expansion.

TCRdb re-called the 10x single-cell sequencing reads, yielding one record per CDR3 amino acid sequence without DNA. The table lists 850 to 1,300 distinct CDR3 sequences. All participants were free of acute infectious disease and in good physical condition. Study-level findings and limits: In mild cognitive impairment or Alzheimer's disease, the biggest CSF clone made up more TCRs than in controls.

Germline-derived CDR1 and CDR2 are MDHEN and SYDVKM. This CDR3 comprises 19 residues. The chain recombines TRBV28 with TRBJ1-1; the D call of TRBD1 rests on TCRdb alone, since no DNA is present to check it. Material for sequencing was cerebrospinal fluid. The receptor was isolated from a human donor in good health. CDR3 sequence reads: CASSLWWGTRTQGHTEAFF.